This T cell receptor beta chain was retrieved from a study of blood T cells in healthy people across ages. PCR was performed a second time for about 7 to 11 cycles using a sample-barcoded 5' primer and a J-beta primer mix. TCRdb processed the 5' RACE reads anew with MiXCR; each CDR3 protein has one entry. The table has hundreds of thousands of distinct CDR3 sequences, 20% to 25% seen once; the top ten hold around 9.2%. This CDR3 comprises 14 residues. The germline CDR1 and CDR2 sequences are SQVTM and ANQGSEA. V lost 4 bases, J lost 9 bases, and 7 bases stayed unmatched. This same sample was also part of a study on T cells of mothers and their children.

V and J are TRBV29-1 and TRBJ2-1; 12 bases align to TRBD2. Sequencing was carried out using blood. This sequence was found in a boy aged 10-17 years in good health. The CDR3 sequence is CSVARTSGITEQFF. The DNA of the CDR3 is TGCAGCGTTGCCCGGACTAGCGGGATCACTGAGCAGTTCTTC.